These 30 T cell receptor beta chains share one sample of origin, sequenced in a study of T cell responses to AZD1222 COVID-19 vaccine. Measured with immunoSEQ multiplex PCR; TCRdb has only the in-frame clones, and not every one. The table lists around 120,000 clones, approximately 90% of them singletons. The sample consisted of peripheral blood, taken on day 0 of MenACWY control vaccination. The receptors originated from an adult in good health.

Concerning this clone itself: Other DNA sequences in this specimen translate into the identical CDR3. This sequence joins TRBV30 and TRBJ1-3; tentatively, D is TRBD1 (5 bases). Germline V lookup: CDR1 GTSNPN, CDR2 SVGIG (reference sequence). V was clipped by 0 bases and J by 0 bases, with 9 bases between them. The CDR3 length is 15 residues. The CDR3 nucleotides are TGTGCCTGGAGTGTCGGGGGGAGCTCTGGAAACACCATATATTTT. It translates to CAWSVGGSSGNTIYF.

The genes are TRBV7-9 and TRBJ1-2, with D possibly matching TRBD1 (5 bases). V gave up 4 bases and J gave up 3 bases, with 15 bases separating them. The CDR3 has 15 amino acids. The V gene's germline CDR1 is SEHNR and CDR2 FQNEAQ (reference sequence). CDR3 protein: CASSSNYQGYYGYTF. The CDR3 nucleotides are TGTGCCAGCAGCTCAAATTATCAGGGCTACTATGGCTACACCTTC.

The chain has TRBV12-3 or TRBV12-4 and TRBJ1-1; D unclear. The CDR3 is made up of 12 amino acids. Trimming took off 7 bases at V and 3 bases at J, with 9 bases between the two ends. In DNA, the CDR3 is TGTGCCAGCAAGGGTGCGGACACTGAAGCTTTCTTT. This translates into CASKGADTEAFF.

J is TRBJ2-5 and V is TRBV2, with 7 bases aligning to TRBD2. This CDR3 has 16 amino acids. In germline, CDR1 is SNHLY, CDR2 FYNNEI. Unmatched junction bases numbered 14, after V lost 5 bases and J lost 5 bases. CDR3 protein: CASSQWGGMASETQYF. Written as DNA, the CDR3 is TGTGCCAGCAGTCAATGGGGGGGGATGGCAAGTGAGACCCAGTACTTC.

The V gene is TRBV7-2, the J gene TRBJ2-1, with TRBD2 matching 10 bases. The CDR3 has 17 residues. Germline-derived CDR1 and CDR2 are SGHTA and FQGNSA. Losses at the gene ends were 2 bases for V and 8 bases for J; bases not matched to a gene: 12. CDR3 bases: TGTGCCAGCAGCTTATCTAGCGGGAGCCCCCTTTCCCATGAGCAGTTCTTC. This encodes CASSLSSGSPLSHEQFF.

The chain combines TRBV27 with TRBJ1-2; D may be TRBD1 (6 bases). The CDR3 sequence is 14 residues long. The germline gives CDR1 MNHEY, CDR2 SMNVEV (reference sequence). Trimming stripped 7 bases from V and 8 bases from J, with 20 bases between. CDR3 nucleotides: TGTGCCAGCACGCCAGGGGCGCCCTATGGAGGCTACACCTTC. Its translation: CASTPGAPYGGYTF.

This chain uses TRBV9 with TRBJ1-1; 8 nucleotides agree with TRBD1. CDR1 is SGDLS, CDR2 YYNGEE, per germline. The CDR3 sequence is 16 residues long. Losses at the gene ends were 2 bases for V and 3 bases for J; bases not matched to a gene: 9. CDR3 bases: TGTGCCAGCAGCGTCCCCCGGGACAGGACTGACACTGAAGCTTTCTTT. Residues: CASSVPRDRTDTEAFF.

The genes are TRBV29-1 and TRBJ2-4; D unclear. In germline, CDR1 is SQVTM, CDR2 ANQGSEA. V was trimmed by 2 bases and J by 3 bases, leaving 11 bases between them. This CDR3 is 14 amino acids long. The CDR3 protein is CSVEFPGSKNIQYF. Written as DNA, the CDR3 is TGCAGCGTTGAATTTCCCGGTAGCAAAAACATTCAGTACTTC.

The CDR3 bases are TGTGCCAGCAGCTTGGGTCTTAGCGGGATGAATGAGCAGTTCTTC. This translates into CASSLGLSGMNEQFF. The chain couples TRBV5-6 to TRBJ2-1, with TRBD2 matching 8 bases. The ends lost 0 bases at V and 7 bases at J; junction bases unmatched: 6. Germline V gene lookup returns CDR1 SGHDT and CDR2 YYEEEE. The CDR3 is 15 residues long.

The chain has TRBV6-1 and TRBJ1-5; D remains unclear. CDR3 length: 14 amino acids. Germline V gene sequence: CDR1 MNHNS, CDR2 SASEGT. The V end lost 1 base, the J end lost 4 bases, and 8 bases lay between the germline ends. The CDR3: CASSEVRGNQPQHF. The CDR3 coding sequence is TGTGCCAGCAGTGAAGTCCGGGGAAATCAGCCCCAGCATTTT.

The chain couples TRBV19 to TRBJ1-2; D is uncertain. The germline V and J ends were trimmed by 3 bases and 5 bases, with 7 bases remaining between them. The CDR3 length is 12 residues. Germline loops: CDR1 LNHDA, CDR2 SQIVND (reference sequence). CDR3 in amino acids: CASSIRQYGYTF. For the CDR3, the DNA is TGTGCCAGTAGTATCAGGCAGTATGGCTACACCTTC.

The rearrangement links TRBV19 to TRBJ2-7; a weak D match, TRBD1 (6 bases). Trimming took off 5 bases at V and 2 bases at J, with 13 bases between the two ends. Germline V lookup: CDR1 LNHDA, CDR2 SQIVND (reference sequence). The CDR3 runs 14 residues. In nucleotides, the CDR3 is TGTGCCAGTAGTGTCCAGACAGGACCCTACGAGCAGTACTTC. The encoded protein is CASSVQTGPYEQYF.

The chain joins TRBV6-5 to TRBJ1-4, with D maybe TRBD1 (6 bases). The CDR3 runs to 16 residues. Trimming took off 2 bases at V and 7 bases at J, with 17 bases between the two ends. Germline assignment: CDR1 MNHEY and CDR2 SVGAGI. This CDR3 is CASSYNPLGGAEKLFF. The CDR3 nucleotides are TGTGCCAGCAGTTACAATCCATTAGGGGGTGCTGAAAAACTGTTTTTT.

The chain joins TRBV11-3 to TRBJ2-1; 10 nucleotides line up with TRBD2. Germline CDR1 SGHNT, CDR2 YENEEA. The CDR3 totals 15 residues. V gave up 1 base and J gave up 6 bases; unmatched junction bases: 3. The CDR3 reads CASSLAAGGSNEQFF. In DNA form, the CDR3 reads TGTGCCAGCAGCTTAGCAGCGGGAGGGTCCAATGAGCAGTTCTTC.

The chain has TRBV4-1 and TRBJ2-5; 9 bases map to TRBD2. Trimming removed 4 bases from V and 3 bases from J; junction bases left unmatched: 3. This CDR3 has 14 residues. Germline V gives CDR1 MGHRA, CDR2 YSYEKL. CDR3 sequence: CASSLIAGEETQYF. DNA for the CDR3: TGCGCCAGCAGCCTAATAGCGGGAGAAGAGACCCAGTACTTC.

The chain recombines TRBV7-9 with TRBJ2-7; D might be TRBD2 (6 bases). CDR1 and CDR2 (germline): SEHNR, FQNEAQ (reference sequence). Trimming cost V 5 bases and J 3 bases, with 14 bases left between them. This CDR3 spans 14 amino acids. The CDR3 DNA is TGTGCCAGCAGCCCCCCGGGACTCCGCTACGAGCAGTACTTC. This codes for CASSPPGLRYEQYF.

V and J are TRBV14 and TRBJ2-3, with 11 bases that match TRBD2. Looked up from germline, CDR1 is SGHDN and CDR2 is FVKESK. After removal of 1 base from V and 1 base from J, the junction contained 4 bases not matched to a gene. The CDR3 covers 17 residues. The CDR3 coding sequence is TGTGCCAGCAGCCAAGGCACTAGCGGGAGAGGCACAGATACGCAGTATTTT. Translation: CASSQGTSGRGTDTQYF.

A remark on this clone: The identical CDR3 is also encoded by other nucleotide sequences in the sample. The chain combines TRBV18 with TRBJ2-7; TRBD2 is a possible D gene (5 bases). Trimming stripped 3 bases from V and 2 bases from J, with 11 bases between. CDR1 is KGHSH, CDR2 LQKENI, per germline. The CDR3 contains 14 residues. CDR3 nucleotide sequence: TGTGCCAGCTCACCTCCCGGACTCCCCTACGAGCAGTACTTC. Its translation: CASSPPGLPYEQYF. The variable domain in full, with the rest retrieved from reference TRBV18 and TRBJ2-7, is NAGVMQNPRHLVRRRGQEARLRCSPMKGHSHVYWYRQLPEEGLKFMVYLQKENIIDESGMPKERFSAEFPKEGPSILRIQQVVRGDSAAYFCASSPPGLPYEQYFGPGTRLTVT.

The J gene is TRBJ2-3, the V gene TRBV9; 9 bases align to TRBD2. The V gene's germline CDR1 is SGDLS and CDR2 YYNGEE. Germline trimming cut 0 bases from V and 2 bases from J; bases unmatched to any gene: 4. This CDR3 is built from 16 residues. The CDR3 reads CASSVATSGLTDTQYF. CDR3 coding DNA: TGTGCCAGCAGCGTAGCGACTAGCGGCCTCACAGATACGCAGTATTTT.

The CDR3 sequence is CASSEALTSGKKVTQYF. CDR3 sequence (DNA): TGTGCCAGCAGTGAAGCTCTCACTAGCGGGAAAAAGGTTACGCAGTATTTT. The chain employs TRBV2 and TRBJ2-3; 10 nucleotides line up with TRBD2. This CDR3 region has 17 residues. The germline CDR1 and CDR2 sequences are SNHLY and FYNNEI. Trimming removed 0 bases from V and 8 bases from J; junction bases left unmatched: 11.

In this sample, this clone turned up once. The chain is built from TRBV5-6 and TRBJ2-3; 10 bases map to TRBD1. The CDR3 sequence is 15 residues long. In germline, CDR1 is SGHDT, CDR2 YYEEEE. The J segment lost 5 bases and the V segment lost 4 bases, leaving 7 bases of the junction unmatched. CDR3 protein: CASSRRTGGVDTQYF. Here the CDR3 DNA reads TGTGCCAGCAGCCGAAGGACAGGGGGGGTAGATACGCAGTATTTT.

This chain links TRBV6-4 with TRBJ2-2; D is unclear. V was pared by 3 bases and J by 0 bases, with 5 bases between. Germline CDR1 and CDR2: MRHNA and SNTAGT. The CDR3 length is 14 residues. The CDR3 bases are TGTGCCAGCAGTGAAGGGTCGAACACCGGGGAGCTGTTTTTT. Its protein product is CASSEGSNTGELFF.

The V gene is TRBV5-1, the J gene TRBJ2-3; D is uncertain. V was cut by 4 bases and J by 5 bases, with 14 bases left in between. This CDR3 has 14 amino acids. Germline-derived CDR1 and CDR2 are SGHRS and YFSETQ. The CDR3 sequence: CASSPGEPGDTQYF. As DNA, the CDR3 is TGCGCCAGCAGCCCCGGAGAGCCAGGAGATACGCAGTATTTT.

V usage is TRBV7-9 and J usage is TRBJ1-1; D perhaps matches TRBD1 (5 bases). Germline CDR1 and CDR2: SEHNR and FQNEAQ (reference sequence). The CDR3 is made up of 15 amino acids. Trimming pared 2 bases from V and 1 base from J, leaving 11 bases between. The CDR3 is CASSLSRQRNTEAFF. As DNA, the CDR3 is TGTGCCAGCAGCTTATCGAGACAGAGGAACACTGAAGCTTTCTTT.

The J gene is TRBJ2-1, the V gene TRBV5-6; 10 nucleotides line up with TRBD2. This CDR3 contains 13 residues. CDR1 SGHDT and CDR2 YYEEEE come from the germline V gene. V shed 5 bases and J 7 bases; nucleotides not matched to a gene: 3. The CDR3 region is CASRLLAGNEQFF. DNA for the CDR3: TGTGCCAGCAGGCTACTAGCGGGGAATGAGCAGTTCTTC.

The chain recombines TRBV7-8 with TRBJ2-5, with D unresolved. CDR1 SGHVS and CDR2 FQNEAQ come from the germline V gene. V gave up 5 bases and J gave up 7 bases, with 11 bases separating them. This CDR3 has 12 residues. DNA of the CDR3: TGTGCCAGCAGCCATATGCTGGCGACCCAGTACTTC. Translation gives CASSHMLATQYF.

CDR3 bases: TGTGCCAGCAGTCAACAGGGGGGCTCCTACGAGCAGTACTTC. Encoded protein: CASSQQGGSYEQYF. The J gene is TRBJ2-7, the V gene TRBV5-5; 8 bases agree with TRBD1. With V trimmed by 5 bases and J by 0 bases, 4 bases remained unmatched. This CDR3 spans 14 amino acids. Germline CDR1 is SGHKS and CDR2 is YYEKEE (reference sequence).

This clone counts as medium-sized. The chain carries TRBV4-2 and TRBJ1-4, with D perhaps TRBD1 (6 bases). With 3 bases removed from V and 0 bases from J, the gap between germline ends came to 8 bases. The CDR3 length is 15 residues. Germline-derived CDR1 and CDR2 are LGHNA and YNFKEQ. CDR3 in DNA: TGTGCCAGCAGCCAGTACAGGGCAACTAATGAAAAACTGTTTTTT. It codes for CASSQYRATNEKLFF.

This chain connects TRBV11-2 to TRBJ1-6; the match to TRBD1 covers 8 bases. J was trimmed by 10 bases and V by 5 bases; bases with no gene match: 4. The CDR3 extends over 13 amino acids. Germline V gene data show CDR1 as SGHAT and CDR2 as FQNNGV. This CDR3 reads CASSLRQGSPLHF. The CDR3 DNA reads TGTGCCAGCAGCCTGAGACAGGGGTCACCCCTCCACTTT. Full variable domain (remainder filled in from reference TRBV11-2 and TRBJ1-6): EAGVAQSPRYKIIEKRQSVAFWCNPISGHATLYWYQQILGQGPKLLIQFQNNGVVDDSQLPKDRFSAERLKGVDSTLKIQPAKLEDSAVYLCASSLRQGSPLHFGNGTRLTVT.

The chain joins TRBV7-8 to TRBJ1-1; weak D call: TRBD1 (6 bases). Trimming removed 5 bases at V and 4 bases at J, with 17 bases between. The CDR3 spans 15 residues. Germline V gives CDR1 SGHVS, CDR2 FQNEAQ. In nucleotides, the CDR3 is TGTGCCAGCAGCGTAACCCCCCGGGGGGCCACTGAAGCTTTCTTT. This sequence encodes CASSVTPRGATEAFF.